The 15 T cell receptor beta chains reported below all come from one sample, sequenced in a study of OX40 agonist ivuxolimab in advanced cancers. TCRdb keeps only in-frame clones here, not all; method: immunoSEQ multiplex PCR. The sample holds roughly 92,000 clones, about 80% seen once. This specimen was CD4+ or CD8+ T cells sorted from blood, taken in a trial of the OX40 agonist ivuxolimab. Receptor source: an adult with an advanced solid tumor such as melanoma, head and neck, liver or kidney cancer.

This chain joins TRBV7-2 and TRBJ1-2; no definite D call. The CDR3 extends over 15 amino acids. The germline V and J ends were trimmed by 5 bases and 4 bases, with 17 bases remaining between them. Germline CDR1 SGHTA, CDR2 FQGNSA. The CDR3 spells CASSPPGTSIYGYTF. The CDR3, as DNA: TGTGCCAGCAGCCCCCCCGGCACCTCCATCTATGGCTACACCTTC.

The chain links TRBV5-4 to TRBJ1-5, with D possibly being TRBD1 (6 bases). V lost 4 bases and J 2 bases, leaving 19 bases between the germline ends. CDR1 is SGHNT, CDR2 YYREEE, per germline (reference sequence). The CDR3 has 17 amino acids. The CDR3 loop reads CASSQGGGAVGNQPQHF. CDR3 DNA: TGTGCCAGCAGCCAAGGCGGGGGGGCTGTTGGCAATCAGCCCCAGCATTTT.

The V gene is TRBV7-9, the J gene TRBJ2-7; 10 bases align to TRBD2. The junction had 2 bases not matched to a gene; V was cut back by 4 bases and J by 2 bases. The CDR3 consists of 14 residues. Germline CDR1 reads SEHNR; CDR2 reads FQNEAQ (reference sequence). CDR3 DNA sequence: TGTGCCAGCAGCTGGACTAGCGGCGCCTACGAGCAGTACTTC. Its translation: CASSWTSGAYEQYF.

The chain uses TRBV7-9 and TRBJ1-2, with 7 bases identical to TRBD1. From germline, CDR1 is SEHNR and CDR2 FQNEAQ (reference sequence). V was clipped by 0 bases and J by 6 bases; unmatched bases: 4. The CDR3 sequence is 14 residues long. CDR3 residues: CASSLADRDHGYTF. CDR3 in DNA: TGTGCCAGCAGCTTAGCCGACAGGGACCATGGCTACACCTTC.

The rearrangement links TRBV7-2 to TRBJ2-2; D might be TRBD1 (6 bases). The ends were cut back, 5 bases at V and 6 bases at J, with 10 bases in the middle. CDR3 length: 13 residues. The germline gives CDR1 SGHTA, CDR2 FQGNSA. The CDR3: CASSTRQAGELFF. Written as DNA, the CDR3 is TGTGCCAGCAGCACCCGACAGGCCGGGGAGCTGTTTTTT.

The rearrangement joins TRBV2 to TRBJ1-1; tentatively, D is TRBD1 (5 bases). Trimming shortened V by 0 bases and J by 5 bases, and 7 bases separated the two germline ends. The CDR3 consists of 13 residues. CDR1 is SNHLY and CDR2 is FYNNEI in the germline V gene. The CDR3 nucleotides read TGTGCCAGCAGTGAAGCGCGGGGGACTGAAGCTTTCTTT. Its protein product is CASSEARGTEAFF.

The genes are TRBV9 and TRBJ1-1; maybe TRBD1 (5 bases). The V gene's germline CDR1 is SGDLS and CDR2 YYNGEE. The length of the CDR3 is 13 residues. Trimming left V 4 bases short and J 7 bases short, with 14 bases between. The CDR3 nucleotides are TGTGCCAGCAGCTTTATCCCAGACAGTGAAGCTTTCTTT. Translated, it gives CASSFIPDSEAFF.

The chain joins TRBV6-5 to TRBJ2-5; 12 nucleotides agree with TRBD2. CDR3 size: 15 residues. Germline V gives CDR1 MNHEY, CDR2 SVGAGI. The junction had 4 bases not matched to a gene; V was cut back by 5 bases and J by 3 bases. This chain's CDR3 is CASSARLAGEETQYF. Here the CDR3 DNA reads TGTGCCAGCAGTGCACGACTAGCGGGGGAAGAGACCCAGTACTTC.

This chain links TRBV7-9 with TRBJ1-1; D remains ambiguous. The CDR3 runs 12 residues. CDR1 is SEHNR, CDR2 FQNEAQ, per germline (reference sequence). The V gene lost 3 bases and the J gene lost 5 bases, with 7 bases spanning the gap. CDR3 in DNA: TGTGCCAGCAGCTTTTATGGGACTGAAGCTTTCTTT. This sequence encodes CASSFYGTEAFF.

This chain joins TRBV7-9 and TRBJ2-4; no definite D call. The germline CDR1 and CDR2 sequences are SEHNR and FQNEAQ (reference sequence). Between the trimmed V and J ends, which lost 2 bases and 8 bases, there was a span of 10 bases. The CDR3 runs 13 residues. CDR3 DNA: TGTGCCAGCAGCTTACCAGATAGGGACATTCAGTACTTC. Residues: CASSLPDRDIQYF.

A note on this clone: Other DNA sequences from this sample encode an identical CDR3 as well. The chain is built from TRBV25-1 and TRBJ2-2; 9 bases map to TRBD1. The germline V gene encodes CDR1 MGHDK and CDR2 SYGVNS. The J segment lost 5 bases and the V segment lost 6 bases, leaving 4 bases of the junction unmatched. There are 14 residues in the CDR3. The CDR3 sequence is CASSRQGGTGELFF. The CDR3 coding sequence is TGTGCCAGCAGCCGACAGGGGGGAACCGGGGAGCTGTTTTTT.

The chain carries TRBV4-2 and TRBJ1-6, with 7 bases that match TRBD1. The CDR3 sequence is 14 residues long. CDR1 and CDR2 (germline): LGHNA, YNFKEQ. The V segment lost 4 bases and the J segment 7 bases; nucleotides outside the gene matches: 4. CDR3 residues: CASSLDRQNSPLHF. DNA of the CDR3: TGTGCCAGCAGCCTGGACAGGCAGAATTCACCCCTCCACTTT.

V and J are TRBV7-9 and TRBJ2-7, with no clear D. The CDR3 is made up of 13 amino acids. Germline loops: CDR1 SEHNR, CDR2 FQNEAQ (reference sequence). Deletions cut 2 bases from V and 0 bases from J, with 5 bases between. CDR3 residues: CASSLSTSYEQYF. The DNA for the CDR3 is TGTGCCAGCAGCTTATCGACCTCCTACGAGCAGTACTTC.

V usage is TRBV2 and J usage is TRBJ2-7; TRBD2 aligns across 10 bases. J was trimmed by 6 bases and V by 8 bases; bases with no gene match: 7. The germline gives CDR1 SNHLY, CDR2 FYNNEI. This CDR3 region has 13 residues. CDR3 DNA sequence: TGTGCCAGCGTTATAAGGACTAGCGGCGAGCAGTACTTC. Its protein is CASVIRTSGEQYF.

This chain joins TRBV19 and TRBJ1-2, with D perhaps matching TRBD1 (5 bases). Germline CDR1 LNHDA, CDR2 SQIVND (reference sequence). The length of the CDR3 is 15 residues. V gave up 7 bases and J gave up 3 bases, with 18 bases separating them. Here the CDR3 DNA reads TGTGCCAGTATCCCCAGTGGGGCGCGGGACTATGGCTACACCTTC. Protein: CASIPSGARDYGYTF.